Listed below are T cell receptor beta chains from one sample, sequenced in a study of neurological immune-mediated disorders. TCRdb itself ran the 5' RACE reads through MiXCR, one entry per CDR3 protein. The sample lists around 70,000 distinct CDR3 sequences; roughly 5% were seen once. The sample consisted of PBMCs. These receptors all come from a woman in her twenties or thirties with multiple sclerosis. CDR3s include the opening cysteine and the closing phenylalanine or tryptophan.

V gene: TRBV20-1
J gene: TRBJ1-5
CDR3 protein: CSARGDRGSQPQHF

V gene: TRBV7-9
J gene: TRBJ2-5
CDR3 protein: CASSLVQLAGGLETQYF

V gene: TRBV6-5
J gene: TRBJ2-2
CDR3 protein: CASSDPRGGELFF

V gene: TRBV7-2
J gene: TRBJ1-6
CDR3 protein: CASSGIAPNSPLHF

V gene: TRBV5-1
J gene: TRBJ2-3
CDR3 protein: CASSSLVSSGDTDTQYF

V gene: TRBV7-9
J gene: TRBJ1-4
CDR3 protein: CASSSSGTQGNEKLFF

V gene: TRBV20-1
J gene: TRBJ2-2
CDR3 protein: CSARISGTSGRLNTGELFF

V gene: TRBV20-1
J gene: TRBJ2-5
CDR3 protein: CSANGLAGEETQYF

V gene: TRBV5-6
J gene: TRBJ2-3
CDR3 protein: CASSRSHSSDTQYF

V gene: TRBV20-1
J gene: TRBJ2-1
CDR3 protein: CSARVPMGHNEQFF

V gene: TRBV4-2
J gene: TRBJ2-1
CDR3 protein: CASSQEGIAGGHNEQFF

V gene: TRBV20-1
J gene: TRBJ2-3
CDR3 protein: CSASKLLTDTQYF

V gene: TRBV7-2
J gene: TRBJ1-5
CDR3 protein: CASSSDSRQPQNF

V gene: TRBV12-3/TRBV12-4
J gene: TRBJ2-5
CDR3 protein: CASSPDRGYQETQYF

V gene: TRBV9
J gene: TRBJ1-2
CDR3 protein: CASSADAYRRYGYTF

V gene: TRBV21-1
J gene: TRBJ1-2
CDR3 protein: CASSRPHGTKYGYTF

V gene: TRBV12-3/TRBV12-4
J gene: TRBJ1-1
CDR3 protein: CASRPTGRFTEAFF

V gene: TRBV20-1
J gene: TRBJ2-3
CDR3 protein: CSAVVGTREGNTQYF

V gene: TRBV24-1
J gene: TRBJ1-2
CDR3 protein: CATSEGGTYYGYTF

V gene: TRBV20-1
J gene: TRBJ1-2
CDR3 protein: CSAIGPGRRIGGYTF

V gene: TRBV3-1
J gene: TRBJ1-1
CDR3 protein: CASRSRNTEAFF

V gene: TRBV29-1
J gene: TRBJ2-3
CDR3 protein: CSVVDSYLDTQYF